Reported below is one T cell receptor beta chain. Its antigen remains undetermined. Per-base quality was not reported, and no clone a single base away is much larger than it. This entry comes from a study of T-cell memory formation after mild COVID-19 (dated by TCRdb to the early 2020s). Regarding the study in general: TCR sequence clusters from the two donors were found to be largely donor specific. In a couple of donors, T-cell clones that expanded and contracted after mild COVID-19 were tracked by sequencing TCRalpha and TCRbeta repertoires over time. The cohort comprised two young, previously healthy adult volunteers, one female and one male.

The sample was run on an Illumina NovaSeq 6000. cDNA libraries for TCRalpha and TCRbeta were prepared by 5'RACE using constant-segment primers, with sample barcodes and unique molecular identifiers added. Trizol reagent was used to extract RNA from every sample. The libraries were amplified in two PCR steps, and the second step added a second sample barcode and Illumina TruSeq adapters. Sequencing of libraries was performed on an Illumina NovaSeq with 2 x 150 bp paired-end reads. As for the authors' bioinformatics: With migec v1.2.7, reads were demultiplexed and then collapsed into UMI-guided consensus sequences. Using mixcr v2.1.11, the UMI consensuses were aligned to TRA and TRB V and J templates and assembled into clonotypes. A clonotype was counted as expanded or contracted only if both edgeR and NoisET called the change significant, with noise models trained on biological replicates. For edgeR calls, a false discovery rate-adjusted p below 0.01 and a log2 fold-change threshold of 1 were applied. PCA with hierarchical clustering of max-normalized trajectories of the 1000 most abundant clonotypes was used as exploratory dynamics analysis. Separately sequenced CD4+ and CD8+ repertoires were used to assign the CD4 or CD8 phenotype of responding clones. The public reads were reanalyzed by TCRdb: fastp trimming at Q25, MiXCR alignment, in-frame beta chains only. Each record represents a unique CDR3 protein, reported with the most common genes and DNA among its rows. TCRdb's processing, not the study's, gives the V and J calls here. The sample contains approximately 390,000 distinct CDR3 sequences, roughly 15% of them found a single time. Roughly a fifth of the sample is held by the ten biggest clonotypes.

Beyond this particular receptor, the publication reports: Clones contracting from day 15 to 85 had balanced CD4/CD8 phenotypes, while a second wave expanding from day 15 to 37 was biased towards CD4+. Some responding clones were detected in pre-infection memory, which suggested that pre-existing cross-reactive memory T cells had joined the SARS-CoV-2 response. Only a couple of mild cases were covered by the study, and larger cohorts that include severe cases with pre-infection samples were considered necessary. Contracting CD4+ clones appeared mostly in the CM and EM memory subsets, whereas CD8+ clones were enriched in EMRA. The second-wave clones that peaked on day 37 were not confirmed to be SARS-CoV-2 specific.

Ficoll-Paque density gradient centrifugation was the method used to isolate PBMCs. At the junction V is shortened by 3 bases and J by 6 bases, with 15 bases in between. CDR3 length: 15 amino acids, cysteine to phenylalanine. Just CDR3 DNA is preserved here, 45 bases in frame from base 1. Taken from the germline V gene (reference sequence), the CDR1 and CDR2 loops are MNHEY and SMNVEV. The sequence joins TRBV27 to TRBJ1-5; there is no confident call for the D gene. This clonotype was sampled from a man younger than 35 who had mild COVID-19 (a few samples of this study predate the infection). The sample titles of this study are shuffled in the database, so cell type and time point are left out; the donor was told from shared clones. Sequences were obtained from PBMCs or a T cell subset sorted from them (not recorded which). The base sequence is TGTGCCAGCAGTTTCTCATTTCGGGGAGCTCAGCCCCAGCATTTT. Translated, this gives CASSFSFRGAQPQHF.